This T cell receptor (beta chain) was captured in a study of T cell responses to AZD1222 COVID-19 vaccine. This CDR3 has 16 amino acids. Unmatched junction bases numbered 7, after V lost 6 bases and J lost 1 base. Germline V gene data show CDR1 as SGHNT and CDR2 as YENEEA. In regard to this clone: Its antigen is unknown.

Second-dose intervals of approximately 4 or approximately 12 weeks were pooled. Using immunoSEQ multiplex PCR, the repertoire was profiled, and TCRdb retains in-frame clones only, with some absent. The sample carries more than 90,000 clones, around nine tenths recorded once. Findings and caveats of the study: Clonal diversity may have been underestimated in mostly white British donors. Baseline testing showed seropositivity in only five or six AZD1222 recipients. Two AZD1222 administrations were followed by greater Spike-specific TCR breadth and depth.

The material was peripheral blood, obtained 28 days after the second AZD1222 dose. The rearrangement uses TRBV11-3 and TRBJ2-2; 8 nucleotides line up with TRBD1. The clonotype originates from an adult who received the AZD1222 COVID-19 vaccine. CDR3 region: CASSRGQGRNTGELFF. CDR3 coding DNA: TGTGCCAGCAGTCGTGGACAGGGCAGGAACACCGGGGAGCTGTTTTTT.